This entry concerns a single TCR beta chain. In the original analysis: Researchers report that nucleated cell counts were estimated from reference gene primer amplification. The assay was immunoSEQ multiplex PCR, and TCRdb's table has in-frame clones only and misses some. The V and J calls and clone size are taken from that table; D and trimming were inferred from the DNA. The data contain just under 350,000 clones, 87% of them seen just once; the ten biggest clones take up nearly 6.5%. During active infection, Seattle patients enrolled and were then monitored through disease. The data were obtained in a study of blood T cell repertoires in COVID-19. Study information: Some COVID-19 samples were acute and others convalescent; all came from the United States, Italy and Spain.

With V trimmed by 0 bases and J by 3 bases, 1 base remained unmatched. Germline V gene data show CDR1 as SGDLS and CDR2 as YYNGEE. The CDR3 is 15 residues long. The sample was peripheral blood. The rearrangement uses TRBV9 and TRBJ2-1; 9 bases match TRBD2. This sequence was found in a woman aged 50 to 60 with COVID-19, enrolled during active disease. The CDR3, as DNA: TGTGCCAGCAGCGTAGGACTAGCGGTCTACAATGAGCAGTTCTTC. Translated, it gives CASSVGLAVYNEQFF.